This T cell receptor (beta chain) was obtained from a study of blood T cell repertoires in COVID-19. Overall study: Sites in the United States, Italy and Spain provided acute and convalescent COVID-19 samples.

Original analysis: Estimated nucleated cell counts came from reference gene primer amplification. The data were produced by immunoSEQ multiplex PCR, yet TCRdb's version contains in-frame clones alone and is incomplete. The V and J calls and clone size were taken over from that table, and D and trimming were inferred from the DNA. Here the sample spans a few hundred thousand clones, roughly 90% being singletons. Trimming took off 11 bases at V and 8 bases at J, with 19 bases between the two ends. This CDR3 comprises 13 residues. Germline V CDR1 and CDR2: ENHRY, SYGVKD. Material: peripheral blood. The V gene is TRBV10-3, the J gene TRBJ2-1; D is perhaps TRBD2 (7 bases). This clonotype was sampled from a man between 18 and 29 years old with active or convalescent COVID-19. As DNA, the CDR3 is TGTGCCGTAACTAGGGGGGCGGGAGATGAGCAGTTCTTC. Translation: CAVTRGAGDEQFF.